This T cell receptor (beta chain) was sequenced in a study of T cell responses to AZD1222 COVID-19 vaccine. Study-wide results and caveats: Distributed over spike, vaccine-associated CD4 TCRs predominated at 160-218 and 743-854. Seropositive AZD1222 recipients at baseline numbered only 5 to 7. In a largely white British group with more females than males, clonal diversity was possibly underestimated. All repertoire sampling was performed exclusively after the peak T cell response.

TCRdb keeps only in-frame clones here, not all; method: immunoSEQ multiplex PCR. Of approximately 100,000 clones listed, roughly 84% are singletons. Worth noting for this clone: Its antigen is not identified.

The CDR3 extends over 13 amino acids. The germline gives CDR1 LNHNV, CDR2 YYDKDF (reference sequence). V was pared by 0 bases and J by 2 bases, with 5 bases between. This chain uses TRBV15 with TRBJ2-7; D gene unclear. The sample was peripheral blood, taken on day 0 of AZD1222 vaccination. The clonotype comes from an adult in good health. CDR3 loop: CATSRDQTYEQYF. The DNA of the CDR3 is TGTGCCACCAGCAGAGATCAAACCTACGAGCAGTACTTC.